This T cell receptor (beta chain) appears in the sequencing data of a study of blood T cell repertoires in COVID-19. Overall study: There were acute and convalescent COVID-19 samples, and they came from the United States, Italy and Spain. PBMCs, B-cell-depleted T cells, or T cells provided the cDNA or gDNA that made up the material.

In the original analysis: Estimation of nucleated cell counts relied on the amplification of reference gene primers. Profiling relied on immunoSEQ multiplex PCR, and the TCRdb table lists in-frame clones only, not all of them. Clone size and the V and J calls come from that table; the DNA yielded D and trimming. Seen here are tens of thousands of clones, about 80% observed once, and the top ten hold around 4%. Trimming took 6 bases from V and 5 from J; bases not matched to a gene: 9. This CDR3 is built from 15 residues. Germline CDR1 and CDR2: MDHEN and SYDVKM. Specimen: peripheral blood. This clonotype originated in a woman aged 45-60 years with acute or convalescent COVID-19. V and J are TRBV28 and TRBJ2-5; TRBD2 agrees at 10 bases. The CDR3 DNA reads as TGTGCCAGCAGCCAATTAGCGGGGGGAAGGGAGACCCAGTACTTC. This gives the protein CASSQLAGGRETQYF.